This T cell receptor (beta chain) was obtained from a study of blood T cell repertoires in COVID-19. J lost 8 bases, V lost 4 bases, and 11 bases had no gene match. From germline, CDR1 is SGHNT and CDR2 YYREEE (reference sequence). This CDR3 has 14 residues. Clinical histories supplied by participants themselves formed the basis of cohort assignment. Symptom resolution, clearance, or two negative PCRs marked donors in Cohort 3 as recovered. Produced via immunoSEQ multiplex PCR; TCRdb's table is partial and in-frame only. The repertoire holds over 250,000 clones, around 92% seen once, with 1.5% to 2% in the top ten.

The J gene is TRBJ1-1, the V gene TRBV5-4, with TRBD1 identical over 7 bases. The origin of this receptor is a woman between 55 and 75 years old who had recovered from COVID-19. Material: PBMCs or T cells enriched from blood (not recorded which). The CDR3 loop is CASSPGTVIGEAFF. In nucleotides, the CDR3 is TGTGCCAGCAGCCCCGGGACAGTCATAGGAGAAGCTTTCTTT.